This T cell receptor (beta chain) was sequenced for a study of human T cells and chemical hapten exposure. Findings of the study overall: Large CDR3 similarity clusters arose significantly more often from expanded TCRs than from controls.

Trimming cost V 5 bases and J 5 bases, with 13 bases left between them. The CDR3 spans 14 residues. Germline lookup yields CDR1 SEHNR and CDR2 FQNEAQ (reference sequence). This clonotype was picked up a small number of times. Its antigen is undetermined. TCRdb processed the RACE reads anew with MiXCR; each CDR3 protein has one entry. The sample includes just over 40,000 distinct CDR3 sequences, 3.3% seen only once; the top ten take under 8.5%. The time point is: patch test 2, 6 weeks after DPC sensitization. As for treatment: therapeutic diphenylcyclopropenone sensitization with weekly scalp DPC. The sequence derives from a man in his forties with alopecia areata. Some clones in this sample may be carry-over from other donors' samples. Here the sequenced sample was whole blood, taken in connection with sensitization to the hapten diphenylcyclopropenone (DPC). The V call is TRBV7-9, the J call TRBJ1-5; D is ambiguous. The CDR3 coding sequence is TGTGCCAGCAGCGTATACGATGGGGATCAGCCCCAGCATTTT. Translated, it gives CASSVYDGDQPQHF.